The rows below give T cell receptor beta chains drawn from one sample of a study of glioma-infiltrating T cells. MiXCR was run by TCRdb on the multiplex PCR reads, yielding one entry per CDR3 protein. The sample contains roughly 120,000 distinct CDR3 sequences, around 23% of which appear only once. Source material: glioma tissue, nonneoplastic brain tissue, or PBMCs (not recorded which). These receptors all come from a human donor with low-grade glioma or glioblastoma, undergoing nonglioma brain surgery, or in good health (not recorded which). The CDR3 runs from the conserved cysteine through the conserved F or W. The D gene is left open where the match is weak.

TRBV27	TRBD1	TRBJ1-2	CASKREIGQGVYGYTF
TRBV27	TRBD1	TRBJ2-7	CASAGGAYEQYF
TRBV11-2	TRBD2	TRBJ2-7	CASSKIAGAWYEQYF
TRBV6-6	TRBD1	TRBJ1-2	CASSYDRGYGYTF
TRBV20-1	-	TRBJ2-5	CSVPESQETQYF
TRBV7-2	TRBD1	TRBJ1-5	CASSRDRGEPQHF
TRBV4-3	-	TRBJ2-1	CASSQGGEREQFF
TRBV30	TRBD2	TRBJ2-1	CAWRDLPSGNTNEQFF
TRBV6-1	-	TRBJ2-5	CASGGQSKETQYF
TRBV14	TRBD2	TRBJ2-7	CASSQVFSDGWTSGRSEQYF
TRBV24-1	-	TRBJ2-2	CATEGENTGELFF
TRBV5-1	-	TRBJ2-7	CASSLEGGGSAEQYF
TRBV6-2/TRBV6-3	TRBD2	TRBJ2-3	CASSYGWSGRFTDTQYF
TRBV20-1	TRBD2	TRBJ2-1	CSARDVGGSSGRSYNEQFF
TRBV18	-	TRBJ1-3	CASSPSISGNTIYF
TRBV3-1	-	TRBJ1-2	CASSQGRFYGYTF
TRBV28	TRBD2	TRBJ2-1	CASSAPSGRAIEQFF
TRBV29-1	-	TRBJ1-5	CSVGTADRPQHF
TRBV18	-	TRBJ2-4	CASSPPVRRAGDIQYF
TRBV12-3/TRBV12-4	-	TRBJ2-3	CASSLVVTDTQYF
TRBV7-3	TRBD1	TRBJ1-1	CASSATGGSTEAFF
TRBV3-1	-	TRBJ1-1	CASTTAGGSTEAFF
TRBV4-3	-	TRBJ2-1	CASSQAHSLSYNEQFF
TRBV30	-	TRBJ1-2	CAWREQRMNYGYTF
TRBV7-2	TRBD2	TRBJ2-3	CASSSGTSGRTDTQYF
TRBV6-2/TRBV6-3	TRBD1	TRBJ2-2	CASSSGVRGYTGELFF
TRBV6-2/TRBV6-3	TRBD2	TRBJ2-7	CASSFSLAGGTPREQYF
TRBV6-1	TRBD2	TRBJ2-1	CASNRWTSGHNEQFF
TRBV7-2	-	TRBJ2-7	CASSTTGGSYEQYF
TRBV7-9	-	TRBJ1-6	CASSLEQYNSPLHF
TRBV4-1	-	TRBJ2-7	CASSQDRVYEQYF
TRBV7-6	TRBD1	TRBJ2-5	CASSPWTGLMYQETQYF
TRBV5-1	TRBD2	TRBJ2-1	CASSFGAGIPPYNEQFF
TRBV29-1	TRBD1	TRBJ2-1	CSAPDRGQVYNEQFF
TRBV6-1	TRBD2	TRBJ2-5	CASSLLAGGRFAETQYF
TRBV29-1	TRBD2	TRBJ2-1	CSVEDRLAGVYNEQFF
TRBV7-2	-	TRBJ1-5	CASSPQDGSNQPQHF
TRBV4-2	-	TRBJ2-6	CASSPTDLTGSSHVLTF
TRBV5-5	-	TRBJ2-3	CASSFEVRTSTDTQYF
TRBV20-1	-	TRBJ1-1	CSPSRGPTEAFF
TRBV2	TRBD2	TRBJ2-1	CASRLGLAGGDEQFF
TRBV7-2	-	TRBJ2-7	CASSFWGGPYEQYF
TRBV27	-	TRBJ2-1	CASSFGLSSYNEQFF
TRBV2	-	TRBJ2-7	CASKPGPWDEQYF
TRBV19	-	TRBJ1-5	CASNQGSNQPQHF
TRBV30	-	TRBJ1-1	CAWSGGLPNTEAFF
TRBV20-1	-	TRBJ2-7	CSARDPAAYEQYF
TRBV19	TRBD2	TRBJ2-3	CASSMRSGIEDTQYF
TRBV6-6	-	TRBJ2-7	CASSYSGGFSYEQYF
TRBV4-1	TRBD1	TRBJ1-2	CASSPGTAISNYGYTF
TRBV19	TRBD2	TRBJ2-1	CASSMLAGGPGNEQFF
TRBV4-3	-	TRBJ2-2	CASSQDMGELFF
TRBV6-1	TRBD1	TRBJ2-3	CASGQGLDTQYF
TRBV29-1	-	TRBJ2-4	CSVYFRGKNIQYF
TRBV15	-	TRBJ1-5	CATSRARSGDQPQHF